This T cell receptor beta chain was captured in a study of technical replicates of blood from a handful of donors. The data were produced by immunoSEQ multiplex PCR, yet TCRdb's version contains in-frame clones alone and is incomplete. There are about 82,000 clones in the sample; 96% occur only once, and 0.37% lies in the top ten. CDR1 MNHNY and CDR2 SVGAGI come from the germline V gene (reference sequence). This CDR3 is built from 14 residues. The V end was cut by 2 bases, the J end by 4 bases, with 11 bases between. Sequencing was done on a sample of T cells isolated from PBMCs. The receptor was isolated from a human donor in good health. This rearrangement joins TRBV6-6 to TRBJ1-1, with TRBD1 as a possible D gene (5 bases). CDR3 protein: CASSYAGDLTEAFF. DNA for the CDR3: TGTGCCAGCAGTTACGCGGGGGACCTCACTGAAGCTTTCTTT.